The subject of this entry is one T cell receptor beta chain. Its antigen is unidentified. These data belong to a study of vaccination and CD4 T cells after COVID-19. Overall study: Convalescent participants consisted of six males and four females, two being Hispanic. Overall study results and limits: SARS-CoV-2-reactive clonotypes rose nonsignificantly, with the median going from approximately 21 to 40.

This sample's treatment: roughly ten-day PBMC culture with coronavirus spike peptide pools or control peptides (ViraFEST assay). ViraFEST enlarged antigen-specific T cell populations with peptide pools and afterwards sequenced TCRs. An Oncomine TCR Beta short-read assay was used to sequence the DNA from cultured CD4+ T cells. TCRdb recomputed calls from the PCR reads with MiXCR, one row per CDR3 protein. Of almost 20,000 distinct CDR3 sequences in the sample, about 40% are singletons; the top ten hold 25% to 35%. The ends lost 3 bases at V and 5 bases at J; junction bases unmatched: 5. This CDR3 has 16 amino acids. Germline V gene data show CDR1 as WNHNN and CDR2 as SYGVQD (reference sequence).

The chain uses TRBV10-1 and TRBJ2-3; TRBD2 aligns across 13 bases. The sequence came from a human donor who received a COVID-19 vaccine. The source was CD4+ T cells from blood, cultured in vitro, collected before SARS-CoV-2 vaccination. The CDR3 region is CASSDRGLAGEDTQYF. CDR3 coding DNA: TGCGCCAGCAGTGATCGCGGACTAGCGGGGGAAGATACGCAGTATTTT.